The following is a TCR beta chain sequence with its context. Its antigen is unidentified. This record belongs to a study of T cell repertoires in cytomegalovirus infection. Study background: Based on public TCR beta signatures, there were indications of CMV infection and of a matching HLA type.

Study results and limitations: In two of eight donors, the top clonotype was HLA-C-restricted CMV-specific. Carriers of CMV and the relevant HLA type were discriminated by public TCR beta frequency.

TCRdb called the reads again in MiXCR, with one record for every CDR3 protein. The sample includes around 750,000 distinct CDR3 sequences, 32% of them seen just once. From germline, CDR1 is MNHEY and CDR2 SVGEGT. V was pared by 9 bases and J by 5 bases, with 11 bases between. There are 12 residues in the CDR3. Here the sequenced sample was cultured CD8+ T cells from PBMCs, taken from culture after CMV antigen stimulation. V and J are TRBV6-2 or TRBV6-3 and TRBJ2-1; D gene unclear. The sequence was obtained from a human donor in good health (CMV status not recorded). Some clones in this sample may be carry-over from other donors' samples. CDR3 nucleotides: TGTGCCAGTCAAACCCCACACAATGAGCAGTTCTTC. Translating gives CASQTPHNEQFF.